A selection of T cell receptor beta chains follows, all from one sample in a study of shared clonotypes between healthy human individuals. Assay used: immunoSEQ multiplex PCR; TCRdb lists only in-frame clones, some missing. The sample consists of approximately 2.1 million clones, 85% to 95% of them appearing once. Material: naive CD4+ T cells from PBMCs. These receptors originate from a man aged 18-30 years in good health. Some clones in this sample may be carry-over from other donors' samples. CDR3s include the opening cysteine and the closing phenylalanine or tryptophan. A D gene is named only where the DNA matches it firmly. The size of a clone is reported for some rows only, either as once, few or many, or as a class for expanded clones.

J: TRBJ1-2
V: TRBV29-1
D: TRBD1
size: NA
DNA: TGCAGCGTTGGGGGACAGGGGGCCCCCAGCTATGGCTACACCTTC
CDR3: CSVGGQGAPSYGYTF

J: TRBJ2-5
V: TRBV2
D: TRBD2
size: NA
DNA: TGTGCCAGCAGTGAAGGACTAGCGGGAGGGCCGGGTAGGGAGACCCAGTACTTC
CDR3: CASSEGLAGGPGRETQYF

J: TRBJ1-2
V: TRBV11-2
D: TRBD1
size: NA
DNA: TGTGCCAGCAGCTTAGTCCCTACAGGGGGCCGGATGGAGGGCTACACCTTC
CDR3: CASSLVPTGGRMEGYTF

J: TRBJ2-7
V: TRBV11-1
D: NA
size: NA
DNA: TGTGCCAGCAGCGAAGACTACTCCTACGAGCAGTACTTC
CDR3: CASSEDYSYEQYF

J: TRBJ1-3
V: TRBV28
D: NA
size: NA
DNA: TGTGCCAGTTCTGAGGGGCCAATTAGCTCTGGAAACACCATATATTTT
CDR3: CASSEGPISSGNTIYF

J: TRBJ1-5
V: TRBV30
D: TRBD1
size: few
DNA: TGTGCCTGGAGTCCGCGACAGGGGGCGTTGCAGCCCCAGCATTTT
CDR3: CAWSPRQGALQPQHF

J: TRBJ1-2
V: TRBV19
D: NA
size: once
DNA: TGTGCCAGTAGATCGGACACGGGGGGCATCCGTGTTCATGGCTACACCTTC
CDR3: CASRSDTGGIRVHGYTF

J: TRBJ2-7
V: TRBV30
D: TRBD1
size: NA
DNA: TGTGCCTGGAGGCCGGGACAGTTCTCCTACGAGCAGTACTTC
CDR3: CAWRPGQFSYEQYF

J: TRBJ2-7
V: TRBV18
D: NA
size: NA
DNA: TGTGCCAGCTCACCCCTCGAGGTAGCGGTTTACGAGCAGTACTTC
CDR3: CASSPLEVAVYEQYF

J: TRBJ2-7
V: TRBV7-9
D: NA
size: NA
DNA: TGTGCCAGCAGCCCGATAGCCCAGTCCTACGAGCAGTACTTC
CDR3: CASSPIAQSYEQYF

J: TRBJ1-5
V: TRBV6-5
D: NA
size: NA
DNA: TGTGCCAGCAGCCCGGGACATCGGGCAGGGCCCCAGCATTTT
CDR3: CASSPGHRAGPQHF

J: TRBJ2-2
V: TRBV10-3
D: TRBD1
size: NA
DNA: TGTGCCATCAGTGAGTCGCGTGGACAGGGGTCCGGGGAGCTGTTTTTT
CDR3: CAISESRGQGSGELFF

J: TRBJ2-2
V: TRBV28
D: TRBD1
size: once
DNA: TGTGCCAGCAGGACAGGGGGCGCTACCGGGGAGCTGTTTTTT
CDR3: CASRTGGATGELFF

J: TRBJ2-7
V: TRBV27
D: NA
size: NA
DNA: TGTGCCAGCAGTTTGACCCTATCCTACGAGCAGTACTTC
CDR3: CASSLTLSYEQYF

J: TRBJ2-7
V: TRBV18
D: NA
size: NA
DNA: TGTGCCAGCTCGCCCCGGGGCACCCTACTCTACGAGCAGTACTTC
CDR3: CASSPRGTLLYEQYF

J: TRBJ1-1
V: TRBV2
D: TRBD1
size: NA
DNA: TGTGCCAGCACCTTACAGGGGGCCGGGATGGGCACTGAAGCTTTCTTT
CDR3: CASTLQGAGMGTEAFF

J: TRBJ1-2
V: TRBV21-1
D: NA
size: NA
DNA: TGTGCCAGCAGCAAATGGGCAGCCCACTATGGCTACACCTTC
CDR3: CASSKWAAHYGYTF

J: TRBJ2-2
V: TRBV5-1
D: NA
size: NA
DNA: TGCGCCAGCAGCCCTACAGGGGGGGAGCTGTTTTTT
CDR3: CASSPTGGELFF

J: TRBJ1-1
V: TRBV19
D: TRBD1
size: NA
DNA: TGTGCCAGTAGTACCTTTGGGACAGGGAGAACTGAAGCTTTCTTT
CDR3: CASSTFGTGRTEAFF